The T cell receptor beta chain described here comes from a study of blood T cell repertoires in COVID-19. For the study at large: The samples span acute and convalescent COVID-19 from the United States, Italy and Spain. The analysed material was cDNA or gDNA that came from T cells, B-cell-depleted T cells, or PBMCs.

The authors' processing: The authors estimated nucleated cell counts from reference gene primer amplification. The method was immunoSEQ multiplex PCR; TCRdb's version includes in-frame clones alone and lacks a portion of them. Clone size and V and J calls were adopted from that table, with D and trimming inferred from the DNA. The data contain more than 150,000 clones, 83% of them singletons. The length of the CDR3 is 15 residues. With V trimmed by 4 bases and J by 2 bases, 4 bases remained unmatched. Germline assignment: CDR1 SGHRS and CDR2 YFSETQ. The TCR originated in a woman aged 40 to 50 with acute or convalescent COVID-19. The chain carries TRBV5-1 and TRBJ2-7; 12 bases align to TRBD2. The sample consisted of peripheral blood. CDR3 loop: CASSPGLAGPYEQYF. The CDR3 coding sequence is TGCGCCAGCAGCCCGGGACTAGCGGGTCCCTACGAGCAGTACTTC.